This TCR beta chain was obtained from a study of CD8+CD57+ T cells in acquired aplastic anemia (dated by TCRdb to 2016 to 2019). Concerning the study at large: Extracted DNA from sorted CD4+ and CD8+ cells averaged around 3.3 ug, ranging from roughly 0.2 to 30 ug. CD8+CD57+ expansion was defined as frequency above the mean frequency observed in healthy subjects. Overall study results and their limits: Although twenty-nine CD8+ CDR3 sequences were shared by patients and controls, these sequences appeared highly expressed in patients and within the immunodominant clones of patients. Between patients and healthy controls, no significant difference in CD8+ Simpson's diversity was found (P=0.060).

The patients picked for sequencing were ones in whom flow cytometry had shown an expansion of CD8+CD57+ cells. All patients had severe acquired aplastic anemia diagnosed by International Study of Aplastic Anemia and Agranulocytosis and Camitta criteria. At the time blood was sampled, none of the patients had received any therapy. In this study, sorted CD4+ and CD8+ T cells from the blood of healthy subjects and of severe aplastic anemia patients had their TCR repertoires deep-sequenced. In the USA, patient enrollment took place under clinicaltrials.gov protocols 00001620, 01623167, 00001397, 00071045, 00081523 and 00961064. Ficoll-Paque density gradient centrifugation was used to isolate peripheral blood mononuclear cells. CD4+ and CD8+ T cells were sorted by FACS or magnetic beads before DNA extraction. V is cut by 4 bases and J by 5 bases, and the space between the germline ends is 10 bases. The CDR3 holds 13 amino acids from the cysteine to the phenylalanine. The retained sequence is limited to the CDR3, 39 bases, with the frame set at the first base. As encoded in the germline V gene, CDR1 is SGDLS while CDR2 is YYNGEE.

As concerns this clonotype: Its target antigen remains unknown. Base qualities are missing; no much larger clone stands one base away.

Genomic DNA was used as template for profiling of TCR beta VDJ combinations and CDR3 sequences. TCR repertoire sequencing was run on an Illumina HiSeq 2000. The study's processing was this. Repertoires were assessed using TRBV/TRBJ rearrangement plots, CDR3 size and DJ length profiles, and Simpson's diversity index. Whichever DNA sequence was most abundant in the deep sequencing data was defined as the immunodominant clone. CDR3 amino acid sequences were screened for sharing across subjects and compared with published repertoires and the VDJdb database. TCRdb ran its own pipeline on the public reads, namely fastp trimming at Q25 and MiXCR clone calling, and kept in-frame beta chains. Rows merge per CDR3 protein into single entries with the most common DNA and genes. V and J calls and clone size were set by TCRdb, not the authors. For this sample there are around 500,000 distinct CDR3 sequences; approximately 32% appear just once. The top ten constitute approximately 0.82% of the sample.

The TCR was taken from a human donor with aplastic anemia. This chain is built from TRBV9 and TRBJ1-5; the D segment cannot be called with confidence. Input material: sorted CD4+, CD8+, or CD8+CD57+ T cells (not recorded which) from PBMCs. The bases are TGTGCCAGCAGCTCGGGCAGAGATCAGCCCCAGCATTTT. Its protein product is CASSSGRDQPQHF.